The clone carrying this T cell receptor (beta chain) came up once. The antigen remains undetermined. This sample was taken from a study of T cell responses to AZD1222 COVID-19 vaccine. Study observations and caveats: Sampling captured repertoires only after the peak T cell response.

Assay: immunoSEQ multiplex PCR; the TCRdb copy retains only in-frame clones and omits some. The sample consists of about 77,000 clones, roughly 90% of them appearing once. Germline V gene lookup returns CDR1 LGHDT and CDR2 YNNKEL (reference sequence). V was pared by 3 bases and J by 1 base, with 1 base of the junction left unmatched. This CDR3 is built from 15 residues. The material sequenced was peripheral blood, taken 28 days after the second AZD1222 dose. This receptor was identified in an adult who received the AZD1222 COVID-19 vaccine. The gene calls are TRBV3-1 (or the pseudogene TRBV3-2) and TRBJ2-2, with 8 nucleotides matching TRBD1. CDR3 sequence: CASSQGQVNTGELFF. CDR3 nucleotide sequence: TGTGCCAGCAGCCAGGGACAGGTGAACACCGGGGAGCTGTTTTTT.